The 22 T cell receptor beta chains below all came from one sample that was sequenced in a study of cytomegalovirus exposure and HLA in healthy donors. Vbeta (60) and Jbeta (13) primers were used in the PCR. TCRdb's table, derived via immunoSEQ multiplex PCR, lists solely in-frame clones and lacks some. The table records about 140,000 clones, roughly 78% of them present only once. The sequencing sample was made of PBMCs. The receptors derive from a man under 40 in good health.

The chain carries TRBV28 and TRBJ1-1; 7 nucleotides align to TRBD1. Trimming removed 5 bases from V and 11 bases from J; junction bases left unmatched: 14. Per germline, CDR1 MDHEN and CDR2 SYDVKM. This CDR3 region has 14 residues. The CDR3 is CASSLPGTERSAFF. The CDR3 DNA reads TGTGCCAGCAGTCTTCCCGGGACAGAGAGATCGGCTTTCTTT.

The CDR3 loop reads CASRREPTSSYNEQFF. The CDR3 region has the DNA TGTGCCAGCAGGAGGGAACCGACGAGCTCCTACAATGAGCAGTTCTTC. The gene calls are TRBV27 and TRBJ2-1; D perhaps matches TRBD2 (5 bases). The germline V and J ends were trimmed by 6 bases and 0 bases, with 15 bases remaining between them. This CDR3 has 16 amino acids. In germline, CDR1 is MNHEY, CDR2 SMNVEV (reference sequence).

This rearrangement joins TRBV5-1 to TRBJ2-1, with 7 bases matching TRBD1. The V and J ends lost 4 bases and 0 bases, in that order; junction bases with no gene match: 4. CDR1 is SGHRS, CDR2 YFSETQ, per germline. This CDR3 has 15 residues. The CDR3 is CASSRTGVSYNEQFF. Written as DNA, the CDR3 is TGCGCCAGCAGCCGAACAGGGGTCTCCTACAATGAGCAGTTCTTC.

The genes are TRBV30 and TRBJ2-1; the D is unclear. Germline V gives CDR1 GTSNPN, CDR2 SVGIG (reference sequence). The V end lost 2 bases, the J end lost 3 bases, and 5 bases lay between the germline ends. There are 12 residues in the CDR3. The CDR3 coding sequence is TGTGCCTGGAGTATACTCTACAATGAGCAGTTCTTC. The encoded protein is CAWSILYNEQFF.

A single count supports this clone. The V and J genes are TRBV19 and TRBJ1-1; D is unresolved. The CDR3 consists of 13 residues. In germline, CDR1 is LNHDA, CDR2 SQIVND (reference sequence). Trimming removed 6 bases from V and 1 base from J, with 9 bases in between. CDR3 protein: CASSPDTNTEAFF. CDR3 nucleotide sequence: TGTGCCAGTAGCCCCGACACGAACACTGAAGCTTTCTTT. Full variable domain (missing parts from reference TRBV19 and TRBJ1-1): DGGITQSPKYLFRKEGQNVTLSCEQNLNHDAMYWYRQDPGQGLRLIYYSQIVNDFQKGDIAEGYSVSREKKESFPLTVTSAQKNPTAFYLCASSPDTNTEAFFGQGTRLTVV.

CDR3 residues: CASSQDGTRRTGELFF. DNA for the CDR3: TGTGCCAGCAGCCAAGATGGGACTAGGCGAACCGGGGAGCTGTTTTTT. The rearrangement links TRBV4-2 to TRBJ2-2; 8 nucleotides match TRBD2. The V and J ends lost 0 bases and 5 bases, in that order; junction bases with no gene match: 5. CDR1 LGHNA and CDR2 YNFKEQ come from the germline V gene. This CDR3 has 16 residues.

In regard to this clone: An end of the junction does not agree with germline; a read error may underlie this. The chain links TRBV7-9 to TRBJ2-7; 7 nucleotides align to TRBD1. CDR3 length equals 14 residues. Germline values: CDR1 SEHNR, CDR2 FQNEAQ (reference sequence). The CDR3 protein is CSSSPRTGSYEQYF. The CDR3 DNA reads TGTTCCAGCAGCCCTCGGACAGGATCCTACGAGCAGTACTTC.

The gene calls are TRBV5-1 and TRBJ2-5, with 7 nucleotides matching TRBD2. The germline V gene encodes CDR1 SGHRS and CDR2 YFSETQ. V lost 2 bases to trimming and J lost 1 base; unmatched junction nucleotides: 5. The CDR3 sequence is 15 residues long. The CDR3 loop is CASSFSGLLQETQYF. The CDR3 DNA follows: TGCGCCAGCAGCTTTTCGGGACTACTCCAAGAGACCCAGTACTTC.

The chain combines TRBV5-1 with TRBJ2-5; TRBD1 matches at 10 bases. The V gene end was trimmed by 3 bases and the J gene end by 5 bases; junction bases not matched to a gene: 10. This CDR3 has 16 amino acids. In germline, CDR1 is SGHRS, CDR2 YFSETQ. Here the CDR3 DNA reads TGCGCCAGCAGCTCAGGCGACCGGGACAGGGGCGAGACCCAGTACTTC. Its protein product is CASSSGDRDRGETQYF.

V gene TRBV6-6 combines with J gene TRBJ2-3; D is perhaps TRBD2 (5 bases). Trimming pared 4 bases from V and 6 bases from J, leaving 8 bases between. CDR3 length: 12 residues. The germline V gene encodes CDR1 MNHNY and CDR2 SVGAGI (reference sequence). CDR3 sequence: CASSSAGDTQYF. The CDR3 region has the DNA TGTGCCAGCAGTTCGGCGGGTGATACGCAGTATTTT.

The V gene is TRBV28, the J gene TRBJ1-1, with D hard to call. CDR1 is MDHEN, CDR2 SYDVKM, per germline. V lost 6 bases and J 0 bases, leaving 14 bases between the germline ends. The CDR3 consists of 15 residues. CDR3 loop: CASSSRRGMNTEAFF. The CDR3 DNA follows: TGTGCCAGCAGCTCCCGGCGAGGCATGAACACTGAAGCTTTCTTT.

This clone occurred a few times. The J gene is TRBJ1-1, the V gene TRBV6-4; TRBD1 agrees at 7 bases. J lost 5 bases, V lost 6 bases, and 9 bases had no gene match. Germline-derived CDR1 and CDR2 are MRHNA and SNTAGT. There are 14 residues in the CDR3. CDR3 protein: CASSPRQGATEAFF. For the CDR3, the DNA is TGTGCCAGCAGCCCCCGACAGGGTGCTACTGAAGCTTTCTTT.

The V gene is TRBV4-1, the J gene TRBJ2-1; perhaps TRBD2 as D (5 bases). CDR1 MGHRA and CDR2 YSYEKL come from the germline V gene. The V end was cut by 2 bases, the J end by 7 bases, with 6 bases between. The CDR3 loop spans 12 amino acids. In DNA, the CDR3 is TGCGCCAGCAGCCAATGGGAGAATGAGCAGTTCTTC. This translates into CASSQWENEQFF.

The count of this clone is one. This chain uses TRBV30 with TRBJ1-4, with D perhaps TRBD1 (6 bases). Trimming stripped 7 bases from V and 4 bases from J, with 10 bases between. The CDR3 totals 12 residues. Per the germline V gene, CDR1 is GTSNPN and CDR2 is SVGIG (reference sequence). In DNA, the CDR3 is TGTGCCTCACAGGGTCTTAATGAAAAACTGTTTTTT. Translation gives CASQGLNEKLFF.

On this clone itself: At the DNA level, this CDR3 is encoded by other sequences in the same sample as well. The chain carries TRBV11-1 and TRBJ2-1, with 14 bases lining up with TRBD2. Germline V gene data show CDR1 as SGHAT and CDR2 as FQDESV (reference sequence). The CDR3 runs 17 residues. V trimming: 4 bases; J trimming: 6 bases; junction bases outside the gene matches: 8. The DNA for the CDR3 is TGTGCCAGCAGCTACCCGATTGGACTAGCGGGGGGCAATGAGCAGTTCTTC. It encodes CASSYPIGLAGGNEQFF.

V usage is TRBV19 and J usage is TRBJ1-5, with D perhaps TRBD1 (5 bases). The CDR3 runs to 13 residues. V lost 7 bases and J lost 4, with 11 bases in between. Germline CDR1 LNHDA, CDR2 SQIVND (reference sequence). CDR3 sequence (DNA): TGTGCCAGTACCAATCGGGGGAATCAGCCCCAGCATTTT. Translated: CASTNRGNQPQHF.

The chain has TRBV27 and TRBJ2-1; no clear D gene. V was cut by 4 bases and J by 2 bases, with 6 bases left in between. Germline V gene lookup returns CDR1 MNHEY and CDR2 SMNVEV (reference sequence). This CDR3 has 13 amino acids. The CDR3, as DNA: TGTGCCAGCAGTTGGAGTACCTACAATGAGCAGTTCTTC. It yields the protein CASSWSTYNEQFF.

The sample holds a few counts of this clone. The V gene is TRBV7-2, the J gene TRBJ2-5, with 7 bases fitting TRBD1. Germline V gene lookup returns CDR1 SGHTA and CDR2 FQGNSA. The CDR3 covers 14 residues. V gave up 7 bases and J gave up 0 bases; unmatched junction bases: 5. The CDR3 bases are TGTGCCAGCACCTTGGGACAGAACCAAGAGACCCAGTACTTC. This translates into CASTLGQNQETQYF.

J is TRBJ2-2 and V is TRBV28; D is unresolved. This CDR3 has 14 residues. The ends were cut back, 2 bases at V and 4 bases at J, with 8 bases in the middle. Germline CDR1 MDHEN, CDR2 SYDVKM. The CDR3 here is CASSLTVFTGELFF. The CDR3 region has the DNA TGTGCCAGCAGTTTAACAGTTTTCACCGGGGAGCTGTTTTTT.

This clone was counted a few times. The chain combines TRBV7-3 with TRBJ1-2, with 9 bases that match TRBD1. Germline trimming cut 1 base from V and 3 bases from J; bases unmatched to any gene: 12. CDR1 and CDR2 from the germline V gene are SGHTA and FQGTGA. The CDR3 loop spans 18 amino acids. Here the CDR3 DNA reads TGTGCCAGCAGCTTAATGACGGTGGGGACAGGGAAAGACTATGGCTACACCTTC. Translation gives CASSLMTVGTGKDYGYTF.

The rearrangement links TRBV7-8 to TRBJ1-3; maybe TRBD1 (5 bases). Germline V gene data show CDR1 as SGHVS and CDR2 as FQNEAQ. The length of the CDR3 is 14 residues. The V gene lost 4 bases and the J gene lost 4 bases, with 11 bases spanning the gap. The CDR3 protein is CASSWGDYGNTIYF. Written as DNA, the CDR3 is TGTGCCAGCAGCTGGGGGGATTACGGAAACACCATATATTTT.

This chain joins TRBV6-1 and TRBJ2-5, with 11 bases matching TRBD2. The CDR3 loop spans 16 amino acids. Trimming took 2 bases from V and 4 from J; bases not matched to a gene: 6. CDR1 is MNHNS, CDR2 SASEGT, per germline. This CDR3 is CASSELASGRRETQYF. The CDR3 bases are TGTGCCAGCAGTGAATTGGCTAGCGGGAGGAGAGAGACCCAGTACTTC.